This T cell receptor beta chain was sequenced in a study of cytomegalovirus exposure and HLA in healthy donors (dated by TCRdb to 2015 to 2018). Regarding the study in general: In an earlier analysis of roughly 500 of the donors, under 300 Gb of sequence data and approximately 100 million unique TCR beta sequences from about 180 million T cells were reported. Approximately 300 gigabases of sequencing data and 70 million to 100 million unique TCR sequences made up an early release that covered under 750 HLA-typed donors. Of the roughly 400 genotyped donors, roughly 80% fell in the genetic ancestry cluster associated with self-reported Caucasian donors. The study aimed to test whether cataloging public T cell receptors could reveal signatures of past pathogen exposure. Using immunosequencing, the study profiled T cell repertoires from 666 subjects and related those repertoires to cytomegalovirus serostatus. Besides the first cohort of roughly 660 subjects, a separate validation cohort made up of over 95 different subjects was used. High-throughput TCR immunosequencing, statistical association of individual TCRs with disease status, and machine learning were combined to predict cytomegalovirus infection status. A later analysis re-analyzed previously published TCR beta repertoires from hundreds of donors and added high-resolution HLA genotyping to study TCR occurrence patterns. The later analysis used no new phenotypic data to find candidate immune exposures, relying instead on TCR beta sequences and their occurrence across donors. To decide whether each TCR beta V gene segment behaved as functional or pseudogenic, an earlier analysis of nearly 600 of the donors relied on high-throughput TCR beta sequencing. Alongside the repertoire data, information on donor age, sex, ethnicity and CMV serostatus was compiled. Genome-wide SNP genotypes for about 60% of the roughly 670 donors were used in a later genetic analysis, which treated that subset as a discovery cohort. All discovery cohort repertoires had been generated using a single sequencing platform. Both class I and class II loci were covered by HLA typing, at four-digit resolution. Typing coverage differed by locus: A, B, C, DRB1 and DQB1 were typed in about 629-640 donors, DQA1 in about 500, DPA1 in over 600, and DPB1 in just under 490. Because of strong linkage in the cohort, roughly 5 DR-DQ haplotypes were treated as single units for association and clustering. Among some 410 genotyped donors of the cohort, an average of roughly 230,000 unique TCR beta nucleotide sequences was sequenced per donor, of which about 20% were non-productive. Overall study outcomes, separate from this receptor: In both the original and validation cohorts, the classifier was reported to diagnose cytomegalovirus status with high specificity and sensitivity. For the cohort, immune exposure information was limited to CMV serostatus. In a later analysis, several top co-occurrence clusters were reported to appear linked to parvovirus B19, influenza, CMV and Epstein-Barr virus. Because counts were too low, about 18 rarely observed V segments, including chromosome 9 orphons, were excluded from the earlier analysis of around 640 of the donors. Only TCR beta chains were sequenced in this cohort, and the absence of alpha or paired-chain data limited detectable features. Assigning TCR associations to individual alleles was difficult when HLA alleles, especially DR and DQ, strongly co-occurred. Linkage disequilibrium might explain the correlated functional status among segregating V segments, but an unknown experimental factor could not be ruled out. Most CMV-associated TCR beta chains appeared to be HLA-restricted in a later analysis, and the HLA associations seemed to be driven largely by CMV exposure. A further reported finding was that TCR beta sequences accurately predicted the HLA-A and HLA-B alleles for most subjects in the first cohort. The study gave a list of under 200 TCR beta chains associated with cytomegalovirus. It was suggested by the authors that the approach could potentially be generalized to other disease states and immunological phenotypes. A later analysis associated about 17,000 TCR beta sequences with specific HLA alleles at a false discovery rate of 0.05. Roughly uniform sequencing depth across donors was assumed in presence/absence analyses, although this assumption may not hold. In a later genetic analysis, a missense DCLRE1C variant was associated with V-gene and J-gene trimming of TCR beta chains, and the association was replicated in an independent cohort. Compared with the roughly 700-donor mean, donors in an Asian-associated ancestry cluster had fewer N-insertions in productive TCRs, according to a later genetic analysis. While some public TCRs were present in many individuals, most TCR sequences turned up only very rarely across donors. A group of highly shared sequence variants was considered likely to be a technical artifact of the sequencing pipeline. In a later analysis, TCR association rates were found to vary across HLA loci, with the most associated TCRs seen for DRB1 alleles and the fewest for HLA-C alleles. Compared with equally common non-associated chains, HLA-associated TCR beta chains in a later analysis were more clonally expanded and had lower generation probabilities. In vitro tests confirmed that a few of the cytomegalovirus-associated TCR beta chains recognize cytomegalovirus antigens. An earlier analysis of 450 to 750 of the donors showed that most TCR beta V segments appeared in productive rearrangements either about 87% or about 30% of the time, which broadly matched IMGT annotations. Because the 87-base-pair reads could not distinguish some IMGT-functional V segments, including TRBV6-2 and TRBV6-3, those segments were excluded. Because HLA typing was unavailable for some donors at each locus, only the typed subset was used in association tests.

The cohort comprised more than 550 healthy bone marrow donors. All cohort members were sampled while nominally healthy, although unrecorded immune exposures were likely present. The donor was CMV seronegative and was included in the group of 352 seronegative cohort members. A peripheral blood sample was provided by each donor, and peripheral blood mononuclear cells were used for TCR beta sequencing. The Qiagen DNeasy Blood Extraction Kit was used to extract genomic DNA from the blood cell samples. Library preparation employed the immunoSEQ multiplex PCR assay. For the multiplex PCR, a mixture combining 60 forward primers for TCR Vbeta segments and 13 reverse primers for TCR Jbeta segments was used. Amplification of the CDR3 region of rearranged TCR beta genes was performed with a multiplex PCR assay on genomic DNA. The amplified TCR beta libraries were sequenced on the Illumina HiSeq System as 87-base-pair reads. The original methods were these. Across the 500 to 850 repertoires, a later analysis counted 75 million to 90 million unique TCR beta chains, roughly 11 million of which were shared by at least two donors. To remove PCR and sequencing errors, raw reads were error-corrected and collapsed into unique sequences using a nearest-neighbor algorithm that merged closely related sequences. CDR3 sequences were aligned to IMGT reference sequences to assign V, D and J gene segments. For a sequence to be retained, at least a six-nucleotide match to both a V gene segment and a J gene segment was required. Rearrangements were called productive when the CDR3 lacked stop codons and stayed in frame with V and J; all others were non-productive. CDR3 was defined by IMGT convention, running from the second conserved V-encoded cysteine to the conserved J-encoded phenylalanine. In an earlier analysis of around 640 of the donors, sequences lacking an unambiguous match to a single V gene segment were excluded. In an earlier analysis of approximately 500 of the donors, a V segment was called functional when productive rearrangements were above 56.7%, and segregating when the standard deviation between donors exceeded 5%. To diagnose cytomegalovirus status from the catalog of TCR beta chain sequences, a statistical classification framework was built. A later analysis assigned V and J genes by comparing TCR nucleotide sequences with IMGT/GENE-DB human TR gene sequences. The TCRdist pipeline was used in a later analysis to assign CDR3 sequences and most-parsimonious VDJ recombination scenarios. In a later analysis, every TCR beta chain was defined by the combination of its CDR3 amino acid sequence and its V-gene family, and reads without a unique V-gene family were dropped. A later analysis removed 500 to 650 highly shared, low-generation-probability nucleotide sequences to deal with suspected cross-contamination and a sequencing artifact. In a later analysis, a clonal expansion index was calculated for each public chain from normalized within-repertoire ranks of inferred template counts. In a later analysis, generation probabilities were computed with a VDJ recombination model fitted to out-of-frame rearrangements, and the resulting probabilities were checked against IGoR. In a later analysis, hypergeometric tests were used to score TCR-TCR, TCR-HLA and TCR-CMV co-occurrence, with a repertoire-size bias correction applied to TCR pairs. In a later analysis, false discovery rates were estimated by permuting HLA or CMV assignments 20 times. In a later analysis, co-occurring TCRs were grouped using DBSCAN, and TCRdist sequence similarity was added for clustering within HLA-allele-positive subsets. For co-occurrence clustering, repertoires with fewer than 30,000 or more than 120,000 public chains were excluded, along with 4 to 6 repertoires with anomalous nucleotide sharing. TCRdb retrieved this table from immuneACCESS and kept in-frame rearrangements only. Not all clones are present; in checked studies, unresolved V genes account for under half, and no reason is known for the remainder. The V and J calls and clone size are taken from that table; D and trimming were inferred from the DNA. The sample table holds tens of thousands of clones, of which around four fifths were seen once. More than 1.5% of the sample is in the top ten clones.

Notes on this clone: The specificity of this receptor is unknown. No much larger clone is present one base from it, and per-base qualities are unavailable.

The CDR1 and CDR2 encoded by the germline V gene are SGHTA and FQGNSA. The CDR3 covers 14 residues, taking in both the cysteine and the phenylalanine. Kept here is only the CDR3 DNA, which spans 42 bases and is read in frame from base 1. Here V drops 5 bases and J drops 6 bases, and the junction holds 7 bases not matched to any gene. Recombination connected TRBV7-2 to TRBJ2-1, and TRBD1 aligns with 7 junction nucleotides. Sequencing input: PBMCs. The receptor comes from a man aged 30-40 years in good health and CMV-seronegative. At the DNA level, the sequence is TGTGCCAGCAGCCCCCGACAGGGTCGCAATGAGCAGTTCTTC. Translated, it reads CASSPRQGRNEQFF.